Reported below is one TCR beta chain. Its antigen specificity is not known. It has no much larger one-base neighbor in the sample; base qualities were not kept. Its CDR3 holds 14 amino acids, cysteine through phenylalanine. The DNA shown is the 42-base CDR3, in frame from base 1. Trimming leaves V shorter by 4 bases and J shorter by 7 bases, with the junction holding 6 bases beyond the gene matches. CDR1 SGHAT and CDR2 FQNNGV are derived from the germline V gene. The data are from a study of regulatory T cells in long-lasting Graves disease (dated by TCRdb to the early 2020s). Looking at the study overall: Persistent Graves' disease was defined as persistently positive TSH receptor autoantibodies together with antithyroid drug treatment for over 5 years. Persistent Graves' disease patients were compared with newly diagnosed Graves' disease patients by peripheral blood TCR sequencing and RNA sequencing. The study was registered as a clinical trial and conducted in China. TCR sequencing covered about 13 persistent and 20 newly diagnosed Graves' disease patients, around 33 samples in total. Persistent Graves' disease patients in the clinical cohort had taken antithyroid drugs for 8 to 12 years on average. Points the paper makes about the study in general: Patients with persistent disease shared more public clonotypes (fewer than 3,000) than newly diagnosed patients did (966). Persistent Graves' disease patients showed lower TCR Shannon entropy and fewer highly expanded clones than newly diagnosed patients, suggesting clonal expansion. The authors acknowledged the small sample size as a limitation that may reduce accuracy. Persistent disease showed preferential use of TRBV28, TRBJ1-2 and TRBJ2-5, whereas newly diagnosed disease favored TRBV20-1 and TRBJ2-1. Only the TCR beta chain was sequenced and analyzed. Only peripheral blood was studied, because thyroid tissue, the primary lesion, was inaccessible.

The meaning of the sample's time point label: persistent/refractory GD, antithyroid drugs over 5 years with positive TRAb. RNA was extracted from PBMCs in TRIzol for both TCR sequencing and RNA sequencing. Graves' disease was diagnosed according to American Thyroid Association guidelines. Recruitment of patients was carried out at an endocrinology department in Xi'an, China. Each patient gave 7 to 9.5 milliliters of peripheral blood, collected in an EDTA anticoagulant tube. Ficoll Paque Plus density gradient separation was used to isolate PBMCs, and no further T cell sorting was done. An Agilent 2100 Bioanalyzer and agarose gel were used to check RNA quality, and a NanoDrop 2000 was used to measure RNA concentration. Library preparation was by multiplex PCR. The run used an Illumina HiSeq 4000. To build TCR beta libraries, CDR3 regions were amplified by Arm-PCR using iRepertoire HTBI primers. Before sequencing, the PCR products underwent gel purification. On the study's bioinformatics: A total of around 59 TRBV and under 15 TRBJ segments were identified across samples and were used for gene usage analysis of CDR3 amino acid clonotypes. Filtered high-quality paired reads were merged into contigs using COPE and FqMerger. BLAST was used to align contigs to IMGT TRBV, TRBD and TRBJ reference genes, and CDR3 was defined according to IMGT. Any clonotype with a frequency above 0.1% was counted as a highly expanded clone. Shannon entropy served as the measure of repertoire diversity, while the Gini coefficient captured V-J evenness. A clonotype found in more than one individual was treated as public. TCRdb reworked the public reads: Q25 trimming with fastp, MiXCR clone assembly, productive beta chains retained. Rows merge per CDR3 protein into single entries with the most common DNA and genes. These V and J calls rely on TCRdb rather than the paper's analysis. The sample records more than 300,000 distinct CDR3 sequences, 20% of which are singletons. The ten largest clones take up about 29% of the sample.

The sequence is built from TRBV11-2 and TRBJ1-2, with TRBD1 matching 10 junction bases. This clonotype was obtained from a female donor with Graves disease. The sample here was peripheral blood mononuclear cells (PBMCs), taken when the disease was refractory, from a patient treated with antithyroid drugs. Here is the DNA: TGTGCCAGCAGCTGGGACAGGGGCGGCTGTGGCTACACCTTC. Its translation is CASSWDRGGCGYTF.